These 9 T cell receptor beta chains were all obtained from the same sample, sequenced in a study of OX40 agonist ivuxolimab in advanced cancers. The method was immunoSEQ multiplex PCR; TCRdb's version includes in-frame clones alone and lacks a portion of them. The table has 50,000 to 65,000 clones, approximately 88% seen once. The specimen comprised CD4+ or CD8+ T cells sorted from blood, sampled in a trial of the OX40 agonist ivuxolimab. The receptor source for this set is an adult with an advanced solid tumor such as melanoma, head and neck, liver or kidney cancer.

The CDR3 nucleotides read TGTGCCAGCAGCCGATGGACTAGCGGGAGGCTGGGAGATACGCAGTATTTT. This sequence encodes CASSRWTSGRLGDTQYF. V and J are TRBV11-2 and TRBJ2-3; 14 positions match TRBD2. Germline loops: CDR1 SGHAT, CDR2 FQNNGV. The CDR3 extends over 17 amino acids. V lost 5 bases to trimming and J lost 5 bases; unmatched junction nucleotides: 9.

The chain joins TRBV5-1 to TRBJ2-1, with no clear D. Trimming took off 0 bases at V and 5 bases at J, with 15 bases between the two ends. CDR1 SGHRS and CDR2 YFSETQ come from the germline V gene. This CDR3 comprises 16 residues. The chain's CDR3 is CASSLEPGLMNNEQFF. The CDR3 DNA reads TGCGCCAGCAGCTTGGAGCCGGGCCTAATGAACAATGAGCAGTTCTTC.

The V gene is TRBV19, the J gene TRBJ2-5, with TRBD1 identical over 7 bases. The CDR3 contains 14 residues. CDR1 and CDR2 (germline): LNHDA, SQIVND (reference sequence). Unmatched junction bases numbered 6, after V lost 6 bases and J lost 2 bases. The CDR3 here is CASRSDRVQETQYF. In DNA, the CDR3 is TGTGCCAGTAGATCCGACAGGGTTCAAGAGACCCAGTACTTC. The full variable domain, completed using reference TRBV19 and TRBJ2-5, is DGGITQSPKYLFRKEGQNVTLSCEQNLNHDAMYWYRQDPGQGLRLIYYSQIVNDFQKGDIAEGYSVSREKKESFPLTVTSAQKNPTAFYLCASRSDRVQETQYFGPGTRLLVL.

The chain is built from TRBV25-1 and TRBJ2-7; 8 bases map to TRBD1. V dropped 7 bases and J dropped 3; count of bases not matched to a gene: 5. CDR3 size: 13 residues. Germline CDR1 MGHDK, CDR2 SYGVNS. CDR3 nucleotide sequence: TGTGCCAGCAAAGGACAGGGAATCTACGAGCAGTACTTC. Translating gives CASKGQGIYEQYF.

This clone appeared a few times. The chain employs TRBV30 and TRBJ1-1; D is undetermined. Germline CDR1 and CDR2: GTSNPN and SVGIG (reference sequence). The CDR3 has 11 residues. V was cut by 0 bases and J by 5 bases, with 4 bases left in between. The CDR3 here is CAWSVYTEAFF. The CDR3 nucleotides read TGTGCCTGGAGTGTATATACTGAAGCTTTCTTT.

The sample holds a few counts of this clone. This chain uses TRBV2 with TRBJ1-1; 8 bases are shared with TRBD1. Trimming removed 7 bases from V and 1 base from J; junction bases left unmatched: 2. This CDR3 spans 13 amino acids. Germline-derived CDR1 and CDR2 are SNHLY and FYNNEI. CDR3 residues: CASIGTGNTEAFF. In DNA, the CDR3 is TGTGCCAGCATCGGGACAGGGAACACTGAAGCTTTCTTT.

The chain has TRBV7-9 and TRBJ2-5; 8 bases map to TRBD2. CDR3 length equals 15 residues. V shed 1 base, J shed 5 bases, and the junction held 6 bases outside the gene matches. CDR1 is SEHNR, CDR2 FQNEAQ, per germline (reference sequence). This CDR3 is CASSLGAGGAETQYF. The CDR3 nucleotides read TGTGCCAGCAGCTTAGGGGCGGGAGGAGCTGAGACCCAGTACTTC.

The rearrangement links TRBV7-9 to TRBJ1-2; 10 bases line up with TRBD1. Germline lookup yields CDR1 SEHNR and CDR2 FQNEAQ (reference sequence). V shed 4 bases, J shed 5 bases, and the junction held 4 bases outside the gene matches. The CDR3 is made up of 14 amino acids. CDR3 in DNA: TGTGCCAGCAGCTCGACAGGGGGCGCTTATGGCTACACCTTC. Its translation is CASSSTGGAYGYTF.

The rearrangement links TRBV7-8 to TRBJ2-3; possible D gene TRBD2, 6 bases. The CDR3 has 13 residues. CDR1 is SGHVS and CDR2 is FQNEAQ in the germline V gene. V was shortened by 5 bases and J by 6 bases, with 12 bases between the two germline ends. The CDR3 DNA is TGTGCCAGCAGCCCGACTAGGGAGGATACGCAGTATTTT. Its protein product is CASSPTREDTQYF.